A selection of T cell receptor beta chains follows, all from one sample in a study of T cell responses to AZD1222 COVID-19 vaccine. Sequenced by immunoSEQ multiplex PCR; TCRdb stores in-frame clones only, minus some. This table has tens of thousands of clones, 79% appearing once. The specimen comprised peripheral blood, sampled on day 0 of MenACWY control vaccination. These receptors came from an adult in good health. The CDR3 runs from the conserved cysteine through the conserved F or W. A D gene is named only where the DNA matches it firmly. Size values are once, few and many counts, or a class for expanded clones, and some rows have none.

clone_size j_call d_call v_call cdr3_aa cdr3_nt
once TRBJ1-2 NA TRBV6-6 CASSLGGSRFGYGYTF TGTGCCAGCAGCCTTGGGGGATCACGATTTGGGTATGGCTACACCTTC
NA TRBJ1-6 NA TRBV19 CASSIAGVNSPLHF TGTGCCAGTAGTATAGCCGGGGTGAATTCACCCCTCCACTTT
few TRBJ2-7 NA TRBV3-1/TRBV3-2 CASSQVAGFSYEQYF TGTGCCAGCAGCCAAGTTGCGGGATTCTCCTACGAGCAGTACTTC
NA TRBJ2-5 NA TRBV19 CASRNRASQETQYF TGTGCCAGTAGAAACAGGGCCTCTCAAGAGACCCAGTACTTC
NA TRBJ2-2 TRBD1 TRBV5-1 CASRRVQGADTGELFF TGCGCCAGCAGGCGGGTCCAGGGGGCCGACACCGGGGAGCTGTTTTTT
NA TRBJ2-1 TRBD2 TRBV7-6 CASSLPTTSGGRNNEQFF TGTGCCAGCAGCTTACCGACTACTAGCGGGGGAAGGAACAATGAGCAGTTCTTC
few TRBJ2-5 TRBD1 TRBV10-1 CASSRLGDRGRETQYF TGCGCCAGCAGCCGGTTGGGGGACAGGGGGCGGGAGACCCAGTACTTC
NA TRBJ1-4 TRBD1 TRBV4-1 CASTKGQPLSKEKLFF TGCGCCAGTACCAAGGGACAGCCTTTATCTAAAGAAAAACTGTTTTTT
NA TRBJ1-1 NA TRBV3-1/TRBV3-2 CASSHSGTEAFF TGTGCCAGCAGCCATTCAGGCACTGAAGCTTTCTTT
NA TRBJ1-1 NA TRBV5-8 CASSQPGGTEAFF TGTGCCAGCAGCCAGCCGGGGGGGACTGAAGCTTTCTTT
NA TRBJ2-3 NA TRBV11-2 CASRPFRSISDTQYF TGTGCCAGCAGACCGTTTAGATCCATCTCAGATACGCAGTATTTT
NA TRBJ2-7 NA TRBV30 CAWSVRGITYEQYF TGTGCCTGGAGTGTAAGGGGGATAACCTACGAGCAGTACTTC
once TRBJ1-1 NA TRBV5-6 CASSLMMGNTEAFF TGTGCCAGCAGCTTGATGATGGGGAACACTGAAGCTTTCTTT
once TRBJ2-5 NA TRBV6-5 CASTGTRGGTQYF TGTGCCAGCACCGGGACCCGAGGAGGGACCCAGTACTTC
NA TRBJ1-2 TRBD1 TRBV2 CASSETGGPLYGYTF TGTGCCAGCAGTGAGACAGGGGGCCCCCTCTATGGCTACACCTTC
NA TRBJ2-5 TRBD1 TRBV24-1 CATSDTAGQGGGTQYF TGTGCCACCAGTGACACGGCGGGACAGGGTGGGGGGACCCAGTACTTC
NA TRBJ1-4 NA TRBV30 CAWSAPGTAEKLFF TGTGCCTGGAGTGCCCCCGGGACCGCAGAAAAACTGTTTTTT
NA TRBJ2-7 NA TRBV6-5 CASPSGRSYEQYF TGTGCCAGCCCATCGGGCAGGTCATACGAGCAGTACTTC
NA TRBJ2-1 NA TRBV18 CASSAGAPNPSRPNYNEQFF TGTGCCAGCTCAGCGGGGGCACCGAACCCCAGCAGGCCAAACTACAATGAGCAGTTCTTC
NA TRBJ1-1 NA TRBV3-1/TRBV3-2 CASSQGLVRAFF TGTGCCAGCAGCCAGGGGCTGGTGAGGGCTTTCTTT
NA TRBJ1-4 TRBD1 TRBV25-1 CASSEGTGRNEKLFF TGTGCCAGCAGTGAAGGGACAGGACGTAATGAAAAACTGTTTTTT
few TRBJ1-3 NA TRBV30 CAWSVGSQTGPKGNTIYF TGTGCCTGGAGTGTAGGCTCCCAGACAGGACCAAAAGGAAACACCATATATTTT
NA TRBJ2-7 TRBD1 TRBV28 CASTDRASYEQYF TGTGCCAGCACCGACAGGGCCTCCTACGAGCAGTACTTC
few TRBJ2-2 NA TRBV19 CASSPAGELFF TGTGCCAGTAGTCCGGCCGGGGAGCTGTTTTTT
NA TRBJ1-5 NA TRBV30 CAWSEDSNQPQHF TGTGCCTGGAGTGAGGATAGCAATCAGCCCCAGCATTTT
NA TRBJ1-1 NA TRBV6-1 CASSERGWTEAFF TGTGCCAGCAGTGAGCGGGGGTGGACTGAAGCTTTCTTT
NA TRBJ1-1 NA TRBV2 CASLPSMNTEAFF TGTGCCAGCCTACCCTCCATGAACACTGAAGCTTTCTTT
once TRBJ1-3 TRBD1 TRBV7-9 CASSLADRAWGNTIYF TGTGCCAGCAGCTTAGCAGACAGGGCGTGGGGAAACACCATATATTTT
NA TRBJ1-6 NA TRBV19 CASSTDTSGTPLHF TGTGCCAGTAGTACAGATACTTCAGGGACACCCCTCCACTTT
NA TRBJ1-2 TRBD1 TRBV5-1 CASSFEPGQETNYGYTF TGCGCCAGCAGCTTTGAACCGGGACAGGAGACTAACTATGGCTACACCTTC
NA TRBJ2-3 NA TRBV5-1 CASSYQWTHTTDTQYF TGCGCCAGCAGCTACCAATGGACTCATACCACAGATACGCAGTATTTT
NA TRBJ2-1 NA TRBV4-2 CASSPAGPYNEQFF TGTGCCAGCAGCCCAGCCGGGCCTTACAATGAGCAGTTCTTC
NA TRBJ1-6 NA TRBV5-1 CASSDRDSSNSPLHF TGCGCCAGCAGCGATCGGGACTCCTCAAATTCACCCCTCCACTTT
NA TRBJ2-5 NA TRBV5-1 CASSLVDSRETQYF TGCGCCAGCAGCTTGGTGGACTCTAGGGAGACCCAGTACTTC
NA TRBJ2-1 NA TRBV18 CASVPPGTSQEEQFF TGTGCCAGCGTACCTCCCGGGACTTCTCAGGAGGAGCAGTTCTTC
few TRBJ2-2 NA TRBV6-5 CASGQVGNTGELFF TGTGCCAGCGGCCAGGTTGGGAACACCGGGGAGCTGTTTTTT
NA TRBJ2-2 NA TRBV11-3 CASSLTSDGELFF TGTGCCAGCAGCTTAACTTCCGACGGGGAGCTGTTTTTT